The 28 T cell receptor beta chains below were found in one sample sequenced in a study of cytomegalovirus exposure and HLA in healthy donors. With 60 Vbeta and 13 Jbeta primers, the PCR was carried out. The protocol was immunoSEQ multiplex PCR, while the TCRdb copy is restricted to in-frame clones and leaves out a portion. The sample has over 60,000 clones, over 70% seen once; the top ten hold 9.5% to 15%. The sequencing sample was made of PBMCs. The source is a man aged 65 to 79 in good health and CMV-seronegative.

The chain is built from TRBV4-3 and TRBJ1-5; D gene uncertain. The germline CDR1 and CDR2 sequences are LGHNA and YSLEER. The CDR3 runs to 16 residues. The germline V and J ends were trimmed by 0 bases and 6 bases, with 15 bases remaining between them. The CDR3 loop is CASSQDLRVRGQPQHF. The DNA for the CDR3 is TGCGCCAGCAGCCAAGATCTGAGGGTACGAGGTCAGCCCCAGCATTTT.

V is TRBV10-2 and J is TRBJ1-1, with no clear D. From germline, CDR1 is WSHSY and CDR2 SAAADI. This CDR3 is 14 amino acids long. Deletions cut 4 bases from V and 4 bases from J, with 13 bases between. This CDR3 is CASSGGRVVTEAFF. In DNA, the CDR3 is TGCGCCAGCAGTGGAGGGCGGGTTGTCACTGAAGCTTTCTTT.

The chain links TRBV5-1 to TRBJ2-7, with D uncertain. Trimming removed 5 bases at V and 5 bases at J, with 8 bases between. CDR1 is SGHRS and CDR2 is YFSETQ in the germline V gene. The CDR3 totals 11 residues. CDR3: CASSSRDEQYF. The CDR3 bases are TGCGCCAGCAGTAGCCGCGACGAGCAGTACTTC. Complete variable domain (other parts from reference TRBV5-1 and TRBJ2-7): KAGVTQTPRYLIKTRGQQVTLSCSPISGHRSVSWYQQTPGQGLQFLFEYFSETQRNKGNFPGRFSGRQFSNSRSEMNVSTLELGDSALYLCASSSRDEQYFGPGTRLTVT.

The CDR3 is CASSLEGNTEAFF. The CDR3 region has the DNA TGTGCCAGCTCCTTGGAGGGTAACACTGAAGCTTTCTTT. The V gene is TRBV27, the J gene TRBJ1-1; no definite D call. The CDR3 is 13 residues long. The germline CDR1 and CDR2 sequences are MNHEY and SMNVEV (reference sequence). Trimming shortened V by 8 bases and J by 2 bases, and 12 bases separated the two germline ends.

This clone has only one observation. The same CDR3 can be traced to other DNA sequences in this sample. V and J are TRBV7-2 and TRBJ2-1; no reliable D call. V lost 1 base, J lost 4 bases, and 8 bases lay in between. The CDR3 is 14 residues long. Germline V gives CDR1 SGHTA, CDR2 FQGNSA. The CDR3 reads CASSLGRLYNEQFF. The CDR3, as DNA: TGTGCCAGCAGCTTAGGGCGGCTTTACAATGAGCAGTTCTTC.

The rearrangement links TRBV19 to TRBJ1-5; D unclear. Germline V CDR1 and CDR2: LNHDA, SQIVND (reference sequence). V was shortened by 1 base and J by 4 bases, with 8 bases between the two germline ends. The CDR3 extends over 14 amino acids. CDR3 nucleotide sequence: TGTGCCAGTAGTATAGTGGCGGATAATCAGCCCCAGCATTTT. This sequence encodes CASSIVADNQPQHF.

This clone was seen once. The CDR3 DNA reads TGTGCTAGTGGACGGTTAAACGAGCAGTACTTC. Amino acid sequence: CASGRLNEQYF. The chain uses TRBV12-5 and TRBJ2-7; D remains ambiguous. The CDR3 length is 11 residues. Germline values: CDR1 LGHNT, CDR2 FRNRAP. With 6 bases removed from V and 5 bases from J, the gap between germline ends came to 8 bases.

This chain connects TRBV7-2 to TRBJ2-5; 9 nucleotides agree with TRBD2. The V gene end was trimmed by 7 bases and the J gene end by 5 bases; junction bases not matched to a gene: 11. In germline, CDR1 is SGHTA, CDR2 FQGNSA. CDR3 size: 15 residues. This CDR3 is CASNMGGGAWETQYF. In DNA, the CDR3 is TGTGCCAGCAATATGGGCGGGGGGGCCTGGGAGACCCAGTACTTC.

This clone was counted between two and nine times. V usage is TRBV11-2 and J usage is TRBJ1-3, with unresolved D. There are 15 residues in the CDR3. The ends were cut back, 1 base at V and 4 bases at J, with 11 bases in the middle. Per the germline V gene, CDR1 is SGHAT and CDR2 is FQNNGV. In DNA form, the CDR3 reads TGTGCCAGCAGCTTAGGGCCAGGAGGCGGAAACACCATATATTTT. Translation gives CASSLGPGGGNTIYF. The variable domain in full, completed from reference TRBV11-2 and TRBJ1-3, reads EAGVAQSPRYKIIEKRQSVAFWCNPISGHATLYWYQQILGQGPKLLIQFQNNGVVDDSQLPKDRFSAERLKGVDSTLKIQPAKLEDSAVYLCASSLGPGGGNTIYFGEGSWLTVV.

The rearrangement joins TRBV28 to TRBJ1-5; D gene uncertain. This CDR3 contains 14 residues. Trimming shortened V by 5 bases and J by 7 bases, and 15 bases separated the two germline ends. Germline loops: CDR1 MDHEN, CDR2 SYDVKM. CDR3 protein: CASSPMRAHQPQHF. In DNA form, the CDR3 reads TGTGCCAGCAGTCCCATGAGAGCGCACCAGCCCCAGCATTTT.

This rearrangement joins TRBV5-1 to TRBJ2-6, with 8 bases lining up with TRBD1. This CDR3 region has 16 residues. The germline V gene encodes CDR1 SGHRS and CDR2 YFSETQ. Trimming removed 1 base from V and 2 bases from J; junction bases left unmatched: 2. The CDR3 sequence is CASSLTGGTGANVLTF. The CDR3 DNA reads TGCGCCAGCAGCTTGACAGGGGGTACTGGGGCCAACGTCCTGACTTTC.

This clone came up a few times. The chain recombines TRBV2 with TRBJ2-1; 11 nucleotides line up with TRBD1. The CDR3 is made up of 15 amino acids. V was clipped by 4 bases and J by 6 bases; unmatched bases: 5. The germline gives CDR1 SNHLY, CDR2 FYNNEI. For the CDR3, the DNA is TGTGCCAGCAGTGGGGACAGGGGGAACTTCAATGAGCAGTTCTTC. This codes for CASSGDRGNFNEQFF.

A few counts support this clone. This chain joins TRBV6-5 and TRBJ1-6; D is ambiguous. CDR3 length: 15 amino acids. Trimming shortened V by 0 bases and J by 10 bases, and 13 bases separated the two germline ends. Looked up from germline, CDR1 is MNHEY and CDR2 is SVGAGI. This CDR3 is CASSYSVRVESPLHF. DNA for the CDR3: TGTGCCAGCAGTTACTCGGTCCGGGTCGAGTCACCCCTCCACTTT.

This chain joins TRBV19 and TRBJ1-2; D possibly corresponds to TRBD1 (6 bases). V gave up 3 bases and J gave up 3 bases, with 14 bases separating them. CDR1 is LNHDA and CDR2 is SQIVND in the germline V gene (reference sequence). This CDR3 is built from 15 residues. CDR3 DNA: TGTGCCAGTAGTATCTATTTGACAGGCGACTATGGCTACACCTTC. As protein: CASSIYLTGDYGYTF. Together with reference TRBV19 and TRBJ1-2, the CDR3 gives the full variable domain: DGGITQSPKYLFRKEGQNVTLSCEQNLNHDAMYWYRQDPGQGLRLIYYSQIVNDFQKGDIAEGYSVSREKKESFPLTVTSAQKNPTAFYLCASSIYLTGDYGYTFGSGTRLTVV.

This clone turned up a few times. The chain recombines TRBV6-1 with TRBJ2-7; 7 nucleotides match TRBD1. CDR3 length: 14 amino acids. Germline loops: CDR1 MNHNS, CDR2 SASEGT. V trimming: 4 bases; J trimming: 0 bases; junction bases outside the gene matches: 3. The DNA for the CDR3 is TGTGCCAGCAGTGCCCGGACAGGCTCCTACGAGCAGTACTTC. Its protein is CASSARTGSYEQYF.

The V gene is TRBV30, the J gene TRBJ1-2; the D is unclear. Trimming pared 2 bases from V and 7 bases from J, leaving 14 bases between. The CDR3 contains 13 residues. The germline V gene has CDR1 GTSNPN and CDR2 SVGIG (reference sequence). CDR3 residues: CAWSTGFLTGYTF. The CDR3 DNA reads as TGTGCCTGGAGTACGGGATTTCTTACTGGCTACACCTTC.

The rearrangement links TRBV5-1 to TRBJ2-1; 8 bases are a match to TRBD2. The V and J ends lost 2 bases and 0 bases, in that order; junction bases with no gene match: 7. The CDR3 extends over 17 amino acids. Looked up from germline, CDR1 is SGHRS and CDR2 is YFSETQ. Written as DNA, the CDR3 is TGCGCCAGCAGCTTCCCTAGCGGGTCGAGCTCCTACAATGAGCAGTTCTTC. It codes for CASSFPSGSSSYNEQFF.

The chain joins TRBV5-4 to TRBJ1-1; D unclear. Germline loops: CDR1 SGHNT, CDR2 YYREEE (reference sequence). This CDR3 comprises 12 residues. Trimming took 1 base from V and 8 from J, leaving 9 bases between them. The CDR3 nucleotides are TGTGCCAGCAGCTTGAGTATCGGGGAAGCTTTCTTT. This encodes CASSLSIGEAFF.

The rearrangement links TRBV30 to TRBJ2-7; the match to TRBD1 covers 9 bases. CDR3 size: 14 residues. The germline V gene encodes CDR1 GTSNPN and CDR2 SVGIG (reference sequence). V lost 1 base and J lost 4; bases outside the gene matches: 5. Here the CDR3 reads CAWSARTGVYEQYF. CDR3 nucleotides: TGTGCCTGGAGTGCCCGGACAGGGGTGTACGAGCAGTACTTC.

This clone has only a few counts. V is TRBV5-1 and J is TRBJ2-2; TRBD2 agrees at 10 bases. The CDR3 extends over 15 amino acids. V trimming: 3 bases; J trimming: 6 bases; junction bases outside the gene matches: 5. CDR1 is SGHRS, CDR2 YFSETQ, per germline. CDR3 sequence (DNA): TGCGCCAGCAGCTCTAGCGGGAGACGGGCCGGGGAGCTGTTTTTT. It specifies CASSSSGRRAGELFF.

This clone was seen only once. This rearrangement joins TRBV5-1 to TRBJ2-1, with TRBD1 identical over 8 bases. The V segment lost 4 bases and the J segment 0 bases; nucleotides outside the gene matches: 6. Per germline, CDR1 SGHRS and CDR2 YFSETQ. The CDR3 contains 16 residues. In DNA form, the CDR3 reads TGCGCCAGCAGCAGGACCACAGGGGGCTCCTACAATGAGCAGTTCTTC. Translated, it gives CASSRTTGGSYNEQFF.

This sequence joins TRBV2 and TRBJ2-3; possible D gene TRBD2, 5 bases. The CDR3 consists of 13 residues. Germline CDR1 reads SNHLY; CDR2 reads FYNNEI. V lost 6 bases and J 4 bases, leaving 11 bases between the germline ends. The CDR3 nucleotides are TGTGCCAGCAGAGTTTCTAGCCCAGATACGCAGTATTTT. Translated: CASRVSSPDTQYF.

This chain links TRBV28 with TRBJ2-5, with a weak D call TRBD1 (5 bases). V was trimmed by 6 bases and J by 2 bases, leaving 10 bases between them. The V gene's germline CDR1 is MDHEN and CDR2 SYDVKM. This CDR3 has 13 amino acids. CDR3 sequence (DNA): TGTGCCAGCAGGAAGACAGCTCAAGAGACCCAGTACTTC. It yields the protein CASRKTAQETQYF.

This clone was observed a handful of times. V gene TRBV7-9 combines with J gene TRBJ2-7; TRBD1 is a possible D gene (6 bases). Trimming left V 8 bases short and J 3 bases short, with 17 bases between. This CDR3 spans 14 amino acids. Per germline, CDR1 SEHNR and CDR2 FQNEAQ (reference sequence). As DNA, the CDR3 is TGTGCCAGCGGGGGTTCGGGACACTTCTACGAGCAGTACTTC. It is translated as CASGGSGHFYEQYF.

CDR3 coding DNA: TGCAGTGCTACTCTCTACACTGAAGCTTTCTTT. Translated, it gives CSATLYTEAFF. The rearrangement links TRBV20-1 to TRBJ1-1, with D uncertain. CDR1 is DFQATT and CDR2 is SNEGSKA in the germline V gene (reference sequence). Trimming removed 4 bases from V and 3 bases from J, with 6 bases in between. This CDR3 has 11 amino acids.

V is TRBV18 and J is TRBJ2-5; maybe TRBD2 (7 bases). Between the trimmed V and J ends, which lost 6 bases and 0 bases, there was a span of 14 bases. There are 15 residues in the CDR3. The germline V gene encodes CDR1 KGHSH and CDR2 LQKENI. The CDR3 protein is CASSTWGGDQETQYF. The CDR3 DNA reads as TGTGCCAGCTCCACTTGGGGGGGCGACCAAGAGACCCAGTACTTC.

This clone was observed once. CDR3 bases: TGTGCCATCATGGTTGGGGGCATCAATGAGCAGTTCTTC. Translating gives CAIMVGGINEQFF. This rearrangement joins TRBV10-3 to TRBJ2-1; D may be TRBD1 (6 bases). V was pared by 7 bases and J by 6 bases, with 13 bases between. Germline lookup yields CDR1 ENHRY and CDR2 SYGVKD. The CDR3 has 13 residues.

This sequence joins TRBV5-4 and TRBJ2-7; 8 bases are a match to TRBD2. The germline gives CDR1 SGHNT, CDR2 YYREEE (reference sequence). The ends lost 5 bases at V and 3 bases at J; junction bases unmatched: 4. The CDR3 runs 13 residues. CDR3 coding DNA: TGTGCCAGCAGTTCGACTAGCGTCTACGAGCAGTACTTC. The encoded protein is CASSSTSVYEQYF.